One and the same sample provided the 5 T cell receptor beta chains below, sequenced in a study of control samples from healthy donors and cancer patients. Method: immunoSEQ multiplex PCR; TCRdb's copy keeps in-frame clones and lacks some. The data hold more than 15,000 clones, with more than 70% observed a single time. The specimen was PBMCs. These receptor sequences come from a woman aged 60-75 years with head and neck cancer.

The count of this clone is one. CDR3 sequence: CASSPHMERTEQFF. The CDR3 nucleotides are TGTGCCAGCAGCCCACATATGGAGCGGACGGAGCAGTTCTTC. This rearrangement joins TRBV9 to TRBJ2-1, with D possibly being TRBD2 (5 bases). The CDR3 spans 14 residues. Trimming pared 4 bases from V and 10 bases from J, leaving 18 bases between. Germline CDR1 and CDR2: SGDLS and YYNGEE. Filled out from reference TRBV9 and TRBJ2-1, the complete variable domain reads DSGVTQTPKHLITATGQRVTLRCSPRSGDLSVYWYQQSLDQGLQFLIQYYNGEERAKGNILERFSAQQFPDLHSELNLSSLELGDSALYFCASSPHMERTEQFFGPGTRLTVL.

The chain uses TRBV2 and TRBJ2-7; 9 positions agree with TRBD2. CDR3 size: 14 residues. V trimming: 4 bases; J trimming: 2 bases; junction bases outside the gene matches: 3. CDR1 and CDR2 (germline): SNHLY, FYNNEI. The CDR3 DNA reads as TGTGCCAGCAGTGGATCTAGCGGGACCTACGAGCAGTACTTC. It translates to CASSGSSGTYEQYF.

This sequence joins TRBV5-1 and TRBJ2-5; D uncertain. Between the trimmed V and J ends, which lost 4 bases and 5 bases, there was a span of 9 bases. This CDR3 spans 12 amino acids. The V gene's germline CDR1 is SGHRS and CDR2 YFSETQ. CDR3 coding DNA: TGCGCCAGCAGCCCTGGATCGGAGACCCAGTACTTC. Protein product: CASSPGSETQYF. Full variable domain (rest looked up from reference TRBV5-1 and TRBJ2-5): KAGVTQTPRYLIKTRGQQVTLSCSPISGHRSVSWYQQTPGQGLQFLFEYFSETQRNKGNFPGRFSGRQFSNSRSEMNVSTLELGDSALYLCASSPGSETQYFGPGTRLLVL.

The CDR3 reads CAISSGTVNEKLFF. As DNA, the CDR3 is TGTGCCATCAGCTCCGGGACCGTTAATGAAAAACTGTTTTTT. V and J are TRBV10-3 and TRBJ1-4; D is perhaps TRBD1 (5 bases). V was trimmed by 6 bases and J by 4 bases, leaving 12 bases between them. The CDR3 runs to 14 residues. Germline CDR1 and CDR2: ENHRY and SYGVKD.

This clone has a handful of counts. The gene calls are TRBV27 and TRBJ1-1; D remains ambiguous. Trimming shortened V by 1 base and J by 2 bases, and 11 bases separated the two germline ends. This CDR3 has 15 amino acids. From germline, CDR1 is MNHEY and CDR2 SMNVEV (reference sequence). This CDR3 is CASSLFMNSNTEAFF. The CDR3 bases are TGTGCCAGCAGTTTATTTATGAACTCCAACACTGAAGCTTTCTTT.